The 6 T cell receptor beta chains listed next were all sequenced from one sample in a study of blood T cell repertoires in COVID-19. The method was immunoSEQ multiplex PCR; TCRdb's version includes in-frame clones alone and lacks a portion of them. The table lists about 120,000 clones, around 87% of them singletons. Specimen: peripheral blood. The receptors stem from a woman aged 55-69 years with COVID-19, enrolled during active disease.

The chain recombines TRBV7-8 with TRBJ2-3; no firm D call. The V end lost 1 base, the J end lost 15 bases, and 17 bases lay between the germline ends. Per the germline V gene, CDR1 is SGHVS and CDR2 is FQNEAQ. The CDR3 has 13 residues. For the CDR3, the DNA is TGTGCCAGCAGCTTAGAGGTTTTGGGCTTGTCATATTTT. Translated, it gives CASSLEVLGLSYF.

The chain recombines TRBV6-6 with TRBJ2-7; possibly TRBD2 for D (5 bases). Germline assignment: CDR1 MNHNY and CDR2 SVGAGI (reference sequence). V lost 4 bases to trimming and J lost 0 bases, with 7 bases between them. The CDR3 totals 13 residues. DNA for the CDR3: TGTGCCAGCAGTTTCCGGGACTCCTACGAGCAGTACTTC. This gives the protein CASSFRDSYEQYF.

The genes are TRBV29-1 and TRBJ1-5; no reliable D call. There are 14 residues in the CDR3. V was pared by 5 bases and J by 4 bases, with 15 bases between. Germline V CDR1 and CDR2: SQVTM, ANQGSEA. The CDR3 DNA reads as TGCAGCGTTTCCGCGGGTGTCGAAAATCAGCCCCAGCATTTT. It specifies CSVSAGVENQPQHF. Using reference TRBV29-1 and TRBJ1-5 for the parts outside the CDR3, the full variable domain is SAVISQKPSRDICQRGTSLTIQCQVDSQVTMMFWYRQQPGQSLTLIATANQGSEATYESGFVIDKFPISRPNLTFSTLTVSNMSPEDSSIYLCSVSAGVENQPQHFGDGTRLSIL.

This chain's CDR3 is CASSLLAQTYNEQFF. The CDR3 DNA follows: TGTGCCAGCAGCTTGTTGGCCCAAACCTACAATGAGCAGTTCTTC. This rearrangement joins TRBV5-5 to TRBJ2-1; D unresolved. There are 15 residues in the CDR3. Trimming removed 1 base from V and 2 bases from J, with 10 bases in between. Germline lookup yields CDR1 SGHKS and CDR2 YYEKEE (reference sequence). Together with reference TRBV5-5 and TRBJ2-1, the CDR3 gives the full variable domain: DAGVTQSPTHLIKTRGQQVTLRCSPISGHKSVSWYQQVLGQGPQFIFQYYEKEERGRGNFPDRFSARQFPNYSSELNVNALLLGDSALYLCASSLLAQTYNEQFFGPGTRLTVL.

The DNA of the CDR3 is TGCGCCAGCAGTTGGTCAGGGGGCTCTGGAAACACCATATATTTT. Encoded protein: CASSWSGGSGNTIYF. The chain carries TRBV5-1 and TRBJ1-3; 7 bases line up with TRBD1. Per germline, CDR1 SGHRS and CDR2 YFSETQ. CDR3 size: 15 residues. Trimming took 5 bases from V and 0 from J; bases not matched to a gene: 5.

The rearrangement uses TRBV6-2 or TRBV6-3 and TRBJ2-1; 8 bases align to TRBD2. The V gene end was trimmed by 5 bases and the J gene end by 8 bases; junction bases not matched to a gene: 11. The germline gives CDR1 MNHEY, CDR2 SVGEGT. The length of the CDR3 is 15 residues. The CDR3, as DNA: TGTGCCAGCAGTGACGGGGGGGCCTTTAGGGATGAGCAGTTCTTC. Its protein is CASSDGGAFRDEQFF.